These 16 T cell receptor beta chains share one sample of origin, sequenced in a study of T cells in Graves' hyperthyroidism and ophthalmopathy. From RNA transcripts, TCR beta CDR3 regions were amplified. With the HTBI primer set, the TCR CDR3 went through a first round of RT-PCR. TCRdb itself ran the multiplex PCR reads through MiXCR, one entry per CDR3 protein. Here the sample spans 310,000 or so distinct CDR3 sequences, about a sixth being singletons. Specimen: blood. These TCRs come from a woman aged 55-70 years with Graves' ophthalmopathy.

This clonotype appeared a few times. This chain connects TRBV6-1 to TRBJ1-5; no firm D call. The CDR3 loop spans 15 amino acids. Germline V CDR1 and CDR2: MNHNS, SASEGT. V dropped 3 bases and J dropped 4 bases, with 13 bases sitting between them. CDR3 sequence reads: CASSDSRRINQPQHF. CDR3 bases: TGTGCCAGCAGTGACTCGAGACGGATTAATCAGCCCCAGCATTTT.

This clonotype was picked up many times. This sequence joins TRBV11-2 and TRBJ1-5; a possible D gene is TRBD1 (6 bases). V shed 5 bases and J shed 7 bases, with 12 bases lying between them. The CDR3 sequence is 13 residues long. CDR1 is SGHAT and CDR2 is FQNNGV in the germline V gene. The CDR3 loop is CASSVGQSQPQHF. CDR3 bases: TGTGCCAGCAGCGTCGGACAGTCCCAGCCCCAGCATTTT.

V gene TRBV20-1 combines with J gene TRBJ2-2; weak D call: TRBD1 (6 bases). V shed 6 bases and J shed 0 bases, with 14 bases lying between them. From germline, CDR1 is DFQATT and CDR2 SNEGSKA (reference sequence). The CDR3 is made up of 15 amino acids. Written as DNA, the CDR3 is TGCAGTGCAAATAAAGGGGGAGCGAACACCGGGGAGCTGTTTTTT. Amino acid sequence: CSANKGGANTGELFF.

This clonotype was observed at least ten times. The CDR3 coding sequence is TGTGCCAGCGTAGGACAGGACTCCGAGCAGTACTTC. This codes for CASVGQDSEQYF. The gene calls are TRBV28 and TRBJ2-7, with TRBD1 identical over 7 bases. This CDR3 comprises 12 residues. CDR1 MDHEN and CDR2 SYDVKM come from the germline V gene. After removal of 8 bases from V and 6 bases from J, the junction contained 7 bases not matched to a gene.

This clonotype was seen many times. The chain uses TRBV27 and TRBJ1-6, with a weak D call TRBD1 (6 bases). Germline V gives CDR1 MNHEY, CDR2 SMNVEV (reference sequence). The CDR3 is 15 residues long. Between the trimmed V and J ends, which lost 6 bases and 7 bases, there was a span of 16 bases. The CDR3 region is CASSFWTARNSPLHF. The CDR3 DNA reads as TGTGCCAGCAGCTTCTGGACAGCCCGGAATTCACCCCTCCACTTT.

This clonotype was seen many times. J is TRBJ1-1 and V is TRBV11-2; D is perhaps TRBD1 (6 bases). V gave up 0 bases and J gave up 10 bases, with 12 bases separating them. CDR1 and CDR2 (germline): SGHAT, FQNNGV. The CDR3 extends over 13 amino acids. The DNA of the CDR3 is TGTGCCAGCAGCTTAGAGATACAGGGCGCAGCTTTCTTT. Protein: CASSLEIQGAAFF. The complete variable domain, with remaining parts taken from reference TRBV11-2 and TRBJ1-1, reads EAGVAQSPRYKIIEKRQSVAFWCNPISGHATLYWYQQILGQGPKLLIQFQNNGVVDDSQLPKDRFSAERLKGVDSTLKIQPAKLEDSAVYLCASSLEIQGAAFFGQGTRLTVV.

The V gene is TRBV20-1, the J gene TRBJ1-1; weak D call: TRBD1 (6 bases). The CDR3 consists of 13 residues. Germline values: CDR1 DFQATT, CDR2 SNEGSKA (reference sequence). The germline V and J ends were trimmed by 3 bases and 3 bases, with 11 bases remaining between them. The CDR3: CSASRQVHTEAFF. The CDR3 coding sequence is TGCAGTGCTAGTCGACAGGTCCACACTGAAGCTTTCTTT.

The gene calls are TRBV4-3 and TRBJ1-5; perhaps TRBD1 as D (6 bases). Germline CDR1 LGHNA, CDR2 YSLEER. Trimming shortened V by 1 base and J by 0 bases, and 13 bases separated the two germline ends. The CDR3 runs to 17 residues. The CDR3 nucleotides are TGCGCCAGCAGCCAAGGTCAGAGGGGGAGTAGCAATCAGCCCCAGCATTTT. Residues: CASSQGQRGSSNQPQHF.

This clonotype was seen many times. V usage is TRBV5-1 and J usage is TRBJ1-6, with D unresolved. Trimming left V 0 bases short and J 16 bases short, with 14 bases between. Germline V gene sequence: CDR1 SGHRS, CDR2 YFSETQ. This CDR3 comprises 13 residues. CDR3 residues: CASSLADGWQLHF. The CDR3 DNA reads as TGCGCCAGCAGCTTGGCCGACGGATGGCAGCTCCACTTT.

This chain links TRBV20-1 with TRBJ2-3; perhaps TRBD2 as D (6 bases). Germline V gene data show CDR1 as DFQATT and CDR2 as SNEGSKA (reference sequence). This CDR3 contains 18 residues. The V end lost 0 bases, the J end lost 0 bases, and 19 bases lay between the germline ends. CDR3 protein: CSARDLVPDYASTDTQYF. Written as DNA, the CDR3 is TGCAGTGCTAGAGATCTTGTCCCGGACTACGCTAGCACAGATACGCAGTATTTT.

The chain carries TRBV5-1 and TRBJ2-6; no reliable D call. Germline-derived CDR1 and CDR2 are SGHRS and YFSETQ. This CDR3 is built from 15 residues. V shed 4 bases and J shed 0 bases, with 8 bases lying between them. CDR3 protein: CASSPGFSGANVLTF. In nucleotides, the CDR3 is TGCGCCAGCAGCCCTGGGTTCTCTGGGGCCAACGTCCTGACTTTC. Complete variable domain (other parts from reference TRBV5-1 and TRBJ2-6): KAGVTQTPRYLIKTRGQQVTLSCSPISGHRSVSWYQQTPGQGLQFLFEYFSETQRNKGNFPGRFSGRQFSNSRSEMNVSTLELGDSALYLCASSPGFSGANVLTFGAGSRLTVL.

J is TRBJ1-1 and V is TRBV12-3 or TRBV12-4, with 9 bases matching TRBD1. Germline trimming cut 5 bases from V and 5 bases from J; bases unmatched to any gene: 9. The CDR3 runs to 15 residues. The CDR3 here is CASSPITGGETEAFF. In DNA, the CDR3 is TGTGCCAGCAGTCCGATCACAGGGGGCGAAACTGAAGCTTTCTTT.

This clonotype has a count of ten or more. The rearrangement uses TRBV18 and TRBJ2-3; D uncertain. Deletions cut 5 bases from V and 1 base from J, with 10 bases between. The CDR3 is made up of 14 amino acids. CDR1 KGHSH and CDR2 LQKENI come from the germline V gene. The CDR3 DNA is TGTGCCAGCTCAGACCAGCCTGGCACAGATACGCAGTATTTT. This translates into CASSDQPGTDTQYF.

This clonotype was found many times. J is TRBJ1-6 and V is TRBV25-1; D remains ambiguous. V lost 5 bases to trimming and J lost 4 bases, with 9 bases between them. CDR1 is MGHDK, CDR2 SYGVNS, per germline. The CDR3 consists of 14 residues. The CDR3 loop reads CASSSQRYNSPLHF. The CDR3 DNA follows: TGTGCCAGCAGTTCACAGCGATATAATTCACCCCTCCACTTT.

In its sample, this clonotype was seen a few times. This chain joins TRBV25-1 and TRBJ2-1, with TRBD2 as a possible D gene (6 bases). CDR1 is MGHDK, CDR2 SYGVNS, per germline. V lost 3 bases to trimming and J lost 8 bases, with 14 bases between them. The CDR3 has 14 residues. CDR3 bases: TGTGCCAGCAGTGAGGGAGGCGGGGAACATGAGCAGTTCTTC. Its protein is CASSEGGGEHEQFF.

This chain joins TRBV6-5 and TRBJ1-1, with a tentative D call TRBD1 (5 bases). From germline, CDR1 is MNHEY and CDR2 SVGAGI. V was trimmed by 4 bases and J by 4 bases, leaving 16 bases between them. This CDR3 region has 15 residues. The CDR3 nucleotides are TGTGCCAGCAGTTTGCAGGGTCAATGGGGCACTGAAGCTTTCTTT. Residues: CASSLQGQWGTEAFF.